These 22 T cell receptor beta chains were all obtained from the same sample, sequenced in a study of T cell responses to AZD1222 COVID-19 vaccine. Measured with immunoSEQ multiplex PCR; TCRdb has only the in-frame clones, and not every one. The repertoire holds 110,000 to 150,000 clones, around 90% seen once, with under 3.5% in the top ten. Sequences were derived from peripheral blood, sampled on day 0 of AZD1222 vaccination. These receptors were obtained from an adult in good health.

V gene TRBV9 combines with J gene TRBJ2-1; 7 bases map to TRBD2. V lost 0 bases and J lost 0; bases outside the gene matches: 6. Germline V gene sequence: CDR1 SGDLS, CDR2 YYNGEE. The CDR3 length is 17 residues. CDR3 in DNA: TGTGCCAGCAGCGTAGGTGCTAGCGGCAACTCCTACAATGAGCAGTTCTTC. This codes for CASSVGASGNSYNEQFF.

The chain is built from TRBV5-4 and TRBJ2-1; a weak D match, TRBD2 (5 bases). CDR3 length equals 16 residues. Trimming removed 0 bases from V and 6 bases from J, with 16 bases in between. Germline V gene data show CDR1 as SGHNT and CDR2 as YYREEE (reference sequence). CDR3 DNA sequence: TGTGCCAGCAGCTTGGTCTCACGGGGAATGGCCAATGAGCAGTTCTTC. This translates into CASSLVSRGMANEQFF.

V gene TRBV7-3 combines with J gene TRBJ2-7; D is ambiguous. The CDR3 is 13 amino acids. The V end lost 5 bases, the J end lost 7 bases, and 15 bases lay between the germline ends. CDR1 and CDR2 (germline): SGHTA, FQGTGA. In nucleotides, the CDR3 is TGTGCCAGCAGCCCCGAGCAGTTTCGGGAGCAGTACTTC. This codes for CASSPEQFREQYF.

The chain recombines TRBV2 with TRBJ2-1; a weak D match, TRBD2 (5 bases). Per the germline V gene, CDR1 is SNHLY and CDR2 is FYNNEI. V was cut by 1 base and J by 9 bases, with 13 bases left in between. The CDR3 runs to 14 residues. This chain's CDR3 is CASSEELGRGEQFF. CDR3 bases: TGTGCCAGCAGTGAAGAACTAGGCCGGGGTGAGCAGTTCTTC.

This clone is a singleton in its sample. The V gene is TRBV25-1, the J gene TRBJ1-1; 9 positions agree with TRBD1. Per germline, CDR1 MGHDK and CDR2 SYGVNS. This CDR3 comprises 14 residues. Trimming cost V 5 bases and J 4 bases; bases outside gene matches: 5. The CDR3 protein is CASSSTGGVTEAFF. CDR3 bases: TGTGCCAGCAGTTCAACAGGGGGCGTCACTGAAGCTTTCTTT.

CDR3 coding DNA: TGTGCCTGGAGTGCCCGAAGGACTAGCGGGAGGGTAGGGGATACGCAGTATTTT. Translation gives CAWSARRTSGRVGDTQYF. The J gene is TRBJ2-3, the V gene TRBV30, with 15 bases fitting TRBD2. Germline V gene data show CDR1 as GTSNPN and CDR2 as SVGIG (reference sequence). The CDR3 extends over 18 amino acids. J gave up 6 bases and V 1 base, and 11 bases lay outside the gene matches.

This rearrangement joins TRBV27 to TRBJ2-7; a weak D match, TRBD2 (6 bases). The CDR3 runs 14 residues. Germline loops: CDR1 MNHEY, CDR2 SMNVEV (reference sequence). The ends were cut back, 4 bases at V and 6 bases at J, with 16 bases in the middle. Here the CDR3 DNA reads TGTGCCAGCAGTTCCACGGGGGATAGGGGCGAGCAGTACTTC. It is translated as CASSSTGDRGEQYF.

In regard to this clone: Other DNA sequences in the sample encode the same CDR3. The rearrangement links TRBV6-1 to TRBJ2-7; 12 bases match TRBD2. CDR3 length: 15 amino acids. The ends lost 1 base at V and 6 bases at J; junction bases unmatched: 4. Germline V lookup: CDR1 MNHNS, CDR2 SASEGT. This CDR3 reads CASSEGLAGVGEQYF. CDR3 sequence (DNA): TGTGCCAGCAGTGAAGGACTAGCGGGAGTTGGCGAGCAGTACTTC.

There are a few counts of this clone. This chain joins TRBV6-2 or TRBV6-3 and TRBJ1-1; no clear D. Germline CDR1 is MNHEY and CDR2 is SVGEGT. The CDR3 consists of 15 residues. V was trimmed by 6 bases and J by 4 bases, leaving 18 bases between them. CDR3 sequence reads: CASSPIGRGGTEAFF. The CDR3 DNA follows: TGTGCCAGCAGCCCCATCGGCCGGGGAGGCACTGAAGCTTTCTTT.

The rearrangement joins TRBV7-2 to TRBJ2-7, with D possibly matching TRBD1 (5 bases). Germline V gene lookup returns CDR1 SGHTA and CDR2 FQGNSA. The CDR3 is 17 amino acids. V was pared by 5 bases and J by 2 bases, with 22 bases between. DNA for the CDR3: TGTGCCAGCAGCCCTAGGGGTCTTGGGTCTACCCCCTACGAGCAGTACTTC. Residues: CASSPRGLGSTPYEQYF. The full variable domain, in which reference TRBV7-2 and TRBJ2-7 provide the parts outside the CDR3, is GAGVSQSPSNKVTEKGKDVELRCDPISGHTALYWYRQSLGQGLEFLIYFQGNSAPDKSGLPSDRFSAERTGGSVSTLTIQRTQQEDSAVYLCASSPRGLGSTPYEQYFGPGTRLTVT.

V and J are TRBV6-4 and TRBJ2-7; D not resolved. This CDR3 has 17 residues. CDR1 and CDR2 from the germline V gene are MRHNA and SNTAGT. Trimming removed 2 bases from V and 3 bases from J, with 20 bases in between. CDR3 in amino acids: CASSDLLGPYFLYEQYF. The CDR3 nucleotides are TGTGCCAGCAGTGACCTTCTAGGCCCGTACTTCCTCTACGAGCAGTACTTC.

This chain connects TRBV18 to TRBJ2-5, with 8 bases identical to TRBD1. The CDR3 runs 13 residues. The germline gives CDR1 KGHSH, CDR2 LQKENI. The trim removed 4 bases at V and 4 bases at J, leaving 2 bases unmatched. The CDR3 protein is CASSQGTGETQYF. The CDR3 bases are TGTGCCAGCTCACAGGGGACAGGAGAGACCCAGTACTTC.

The rearrangement uses TRBV6-2 or TRBV6-3 and TRBJ1-1, with TRBD1 as a possible D gene (6 bases). The CDR3 runs 12 residues. CDR1 MNHEY and CDR2 SVGEGT come from the germline V gene. The V end was cut by 0 bases, the J end by 8 bases, with 7 bases between. CDR3 amino acids: CASSYSGGEAFF. The CDR3 bases are TGTGCCAGCAGTTACTCCGGGGGCGAAGCTTTCTTT.

This sequence joins TRBV29-1 and TRBJ1-1; D uncertain. V lost 5 bases to trimming and J lost 1 base, with 11 bases between them. The CDR3 contains 13 residues. Germline CDR1 is SQVTM and CDR2 is ANQGSEA. CDR3 coding DNA: TGCAGCGTTCTCCAGGCTGAGAACACTGAAGCTTTCTTT. Translating gives CSVLQAENTEAFF.

The chain joins TRBV18 to TRBJ1-1; the D is unclear. The CDR3 is made up of 13 amino acids. V lost 2 bases and J lost 5, with 9 bases in between. CDR1 is KGHSH and CDR2 is LQKENI in the germline V gene. Written as DNA, the CDR3 is TGTGCCAGCTCACCAACAGAAAGGACTGAAGCTTTCTTT. Its translation is CASSPTERTEAFF.

V usage is TRBV9 and J usage is TRBJ1-1; 8 positions agree with TRBD1. Trimming cost V 1 base and J 0 bases; bases outside gene matches: 14. Germline CDR1 and CDR2: SGDLS and YYNGEE. The CDR3 loop spans 19 amino acids. DNA for the CDR3: TGTGCCAGCAGCGTACTGTCAGGGGGCGATACCCACCTGAACACTGAAGCTTTCTTT. This codes for CASSVLSGGDTHLNTEAFF.

This clone was observed once. This rearrangement joins TRBV30 to TRBJ2-7, with 8 bases lining up with TRBD1. Germline V CDR1 and CDR2: GTSNPN, SVGIG (reference sequence). The CDR3 has 14 residues. The V and J ends lost 4 bases and 2 bases, in that order; junction bases with no gene match: 7. DNA of the CDR3: TGTGCCTGGACCCCGGGACAGGCTACCTACGAGCAGTACTTC. This encodes CAWTPGQATYEQYF.

The V and J genes are TRBV28 and TRBJ1-1; no clear D gene. This CDR3 comprises 16 residues. The V gene's germline CDR1 is MDHEN and CDR2 SYDVKM. V lost 2 bases and J lost 0, with 13 bases in between. For the CDR3, the DNA is TGTGCCAGCAGTTTAGGCCCAGACTATCTGAACACTGAAGCTTTCTTT. As protein: CASSLGPDYLNTEAFF.

The gene calls are TRBV30 and TRBJ2-7; the D is unclear. The germline V gene has CDR1 GTSNPN and CDR2 SVGIG (reference sequence). The V and J ends lost 3 bases and 0 bases respectively, with 12 bases between them. This CDR3 region has 14 residues. CDR3 in DNA: TGTGCCTGGAGGTCGTGGGCCAGCTCCTACGAGCAGTACTTC. It yields the protein CAWRSWASSYEQYF.

V usage is TRBV10-1 and J usage is TRBJ2-3, with D possibly being TRBD2 (5 bases). Trimming stripped 0 bases from V and 5 bases from J, with 9 bases between. Germline V gene data show CDR1 as WNHNN and CDR2 as SYGVQD (reference sequence). The CDR3 has 14 residues. In DNA form, the CDR3 reads TGCGCCAGCAGTGAGTCTTTGGCGGGAGATACGCAGTATTTT. Translating gives CASSESLAGDTQYF.

This chain uses TRBV27 with TRBJ2-1; 8 nucleotides line up with TRBD2. The V gene end was trimmed by 6 bases and the J gene end by 8 bases; junction bases not matched to a gene: 6. This CDR3 spans 13 amino acids. From germline, CDR1 is MNHEY and CDR2 SMNVEV (reference sequence). The CDR3 nucleotides are TGTGCCAGCAGCCGGCTAGCGGGCGATGAGCAGTTCTTC. Translated: CASSRLAGDEQFF.

J is TRBJ1-2 and V is TRBV18; no clear D gene. Looked up from germline, CDR1 is KGHSH and CDR2 is LQKENI. The CDR3 contains 13 residues. Trimming removed 3 bases at V and 6 bases at J, with 11 bases between. The CDR3 here is CASSPETRDGYTF. CDR3 DNA: TGTGCCAGCTCACCGGAGACGCGGGATGGCTACACCTTC.